These 32 T cell receptor beta chains were sequenced from one sample in a study of technical replicates of blood from four donors. This table comes from immunoSEQ multiplex PCR, and its TCRdb copy is limited to in-frame clones, with some not included. Of approximately 59,000 clones listed, about 95% are singletons. Sequenced: PBMCs. The source of these receptors is a human donor in good health. Some clones in this sample may be carry-over from other donors' samples.

This clone appeared once. This chain joins TRBV5-1 and TRBJ2-3; 9 bases map to TRBD1. CDR3 size: 18 residues. Germline lookup yields CDR1 SGHRS and CDR2 YFSETQ. The J segment lost 2 bases and the V segment lost 0 bases, leaving 10 bases of the junction unmatched. CDR3 DNA: TGCGCCAGCAGCTTGGGGCCCAAGACAGGGGGAAACACAGATACGCAGTATTTT. Amino acid sequence: CASSLGPKTGGNTDTQYF.

This clone occurred once. The V and J genes are TRBV30 and TRBJ2-3, with TRBD2 matching 13 bases. V shed 5 bases, J shed 11 bases, and the junction held 1 base outside the gene matches. The CDR3 contains 11 residues. CDR1 and CDR2 from the germline V gene are GTSNPN and SVGIG (reference sequence). CDR3: CAWGTSGMQYF. CDR3 DNA sequence: TGTGCCTGGGGGACTAGCGGGATGCAGTATTTT.

This rearrangement joins TRBV18 to TRBJ1-1, with D tentatively TRBD1 (6 bases). From germline, CDR1 is KGHSH and CDR2 LQKENI. The CDR3 extends over 13 amino acids. With 2 bases removed from V and 6 bases from J, the gap between germline ends came to 10 bases. The CDR3 loop reads CASSPNRAPEAFF. The DNA of the CDR3 is TGTGCCAGCTCACCAAACAGGGCCCCTGAAGCTTTCTTT.

The V gene is TRBV7-2, the J gene TRBJ1-5; D uncertain. CDR1 and CDR2 (germline): SGHTA, FQGNSA. With 5 bases removed from V and 10 bases from J, the gap between germline ends came to 12 bases. The CDR3 sequence is 12 residues long. The CDR3 here is CASSQEGFPQHF. The CDR3 coding sequence is TGTGCCAGCAGCCAGGAGGGTTTCCCCCAGCATTTT. Full variable domain (remainder filled in from reference TRBV7-2 and TRBJ1-5): GAGVSQSPSNKVTEKGKDVELRCDPISGHTALYWYRQSLGQGLEFLIYFQGNSAPDKSGLPSDRFSAERTGGSVSTLTIQRTQQEDSAVYLCASSQEGFPQHFGDGTRLSIL.

The V call is TRBV5-6, the J call TRBJ2-1; 11 nucleotides match TRBD2. CDR1 is SGHDT and CDR2 is YYEEEE in the germline V gene. The CDR3 is 16 residues long. V lost 3 bases to trimming and J lost 2 bases; unmatched junction nucleotides: 4. The CDR3 DNA reads TGTGCCAGCAGCTCCTTAGCGGGAGGGACCTACAATGAGCAGTTCTTC. Translated, it gives CASSSLAGGTYNEQFF.

The chain couples TRBV27 to TRBJ1-3; D possibly corresponds to TRBD1 (6 bases). With 7 bases removed from V and 2 bases from J, the gap between germline ends came to 18 bases. Germline CDR1 and CDR2: MNHEY and SMNVEV (reference sequence). The CDR3 extends over 16 amino acids. CDR3 amino acids: CASTISGTRTGNTIYF. The CDR3 bases are TGTGCCAGCACCATCTCCGGGACAAGGACTGGAAACACCATATATTTT.

This chain connects TRBV16 to TRBJ1-2, with D perhaps matching TRBD1 (6 bases). The CDR3 totals 14 residues. Germline V gene data show CDR1 as KGHSY and CDR2 as FQNENV. Trimming took 4 bases from V and 5 from J, leaving 14 bases between them. The CDR3 reads CASSPRTESYGYTF. CDR3 coding DNA: TGTGCCAGCAGCCCTCGGACAGAATCATATGGCTACACCTTC.

The CDR3, as DNA: TGTGCCAGCAGCACTGGACTAGCGGGAAAGTACCAAGAGACCCAGTACTTC. Its translation is CASSTGLAGKYQETQYF. The rearrangement joins TRBV21-1 to TRBJ2-5; the D segment call TRBD2 is taken from the table without a DNA check. TRBV21-1 is an annotated pseudogene. The CDR3 has 17 residues.

This chain joins TRBV2 and TRBJ1-5; 7 bases agree with TRBD1. The V gene end was trimmed by 7 bases and the J gene end by 5 bases; junction bases not matched to a gene: 11. This CDR3 contains 15 residues. Per germline, CDR1 SNHLY and CDR2 FYNNEI. The CDR3 loop is CASNLEGRGDQPQHF. CDR3 in DNA: TGTGCCAGCAACCTGGAGGGCAGGGGGGATCAGCCCCAGCATTTT. The full variable domain, its missing parts supplied by reference TRBV2 and TRBJ1-5, is EPEVTQTPSHQVTQMGQEVILRCVPISNHLYFYWYRQILGQKVEFLVSFYNNEISEKSEIFDDQFSVERPDGSNFTLKIRSTKLEDSAMYFCASNLEGRGDQPQHFGDGTRLSIL.

The chain has TRBV10-3 and TRBJ2-1; a possible D gene is TRBD2 (6 bases). This CDR3 comprises 15 residues. Looked up from germline, CDR1 is ENHRY and CDR2 is SYGVKD. V lost 2 bases and J lost 7, with 15 bases in between. CDR3 in DNA: TGTGCCATCAGTGAGAGTGCGGGACCTGGGAATGAGCAGTTCTTC. Its translation is CAISESAGPGNEQFF.

J is TRBJ2-3 and V is TRBV5-1; a weak D match, TRBD2 (6 bases). V was clipped by 2 bases and J by 4 bases, with 17 bases between them. CDR1 and CDR2 from the germline V gene are SGHRS and YFSETQ. This CDR3 is 16 amino acids long. CDR3 residues: CASSFTFGDFPDTQYF. CDR3 coding DNA: TGCGCCAGCAGCTTTACCTTCGGGGACTTCCCAGATACGCAGTATTTT.

V is TRBV7-2 and J is TRBJ2-1, with TRBD2 matching over 10 bases. CDR3 length: 16 residues. With V trimmed by 5 bases and J by 9 bases, 13 bases remained unmatched. CDR1 and CDR2 from the germline V gene are SGHTA and FQGNSA. The CDR3 region is CASSRGGLAGAIEQFF. As DNA, the CDR3 is TGTGCCAGCAGCCGTGGCGGGCTAGCGGGGGCAATTGAGCAGTTCTTC. Full variable domain (outside the CDR3, taken from reference TRBV7-2 and TRBJ2-1): GAGVSQSPSNKVTEKGKDVELRCDPISGHTALYWYRQSLGQGLEFLIYFQGNSAPDKSGLPSDRFSAERTGGSVSTLTIQRTQQEDSAVYLCASSRGGLAGAIEQFFGPGTRLTVL.

This chain uses TRBV10-3 with TRBJ2-5; the match to TRBD2 covers 12 bases. This CDR3 contains 16 residues. The ends lost 3 bases at V and 5 bases at J; junction bases unmatched: 7. The V gene's germline CDR1 is ENHRY and CDR2 SYGVKD. CDR3 residues: CAISDTLAGGRETQYF. The DNA for the CDR3 is TGTGCCATCAGTGATACCCTAGCGGGGGGGCGGGAGACCCAGTACTTC.

The CDR3 nucleotides read TGTGCCAGCACCGAAGGAGGGAGAAACACCATATATTTT. This sequence encodes CASTEGGRNTIYF. The chain carries TRBV6-6 and TRBJ1-3; no definite D call. Germline V gene lookup returns CDR1 MNHNY and CDR2 SVGAGI (reference sequence). This CDR3 spans 13 amino acids. Trimming removed 7 bases at V and 5 bases at J, with 12 bases between.

The CDR3 is CASSTGGAGNEQFF. CDR3 nucleotide sequence: TGTGCCAGCAGCACAGGGGGCGCCGGCAATGAGCAGTTCTTC. The V call is TRBV9, the J call TRBJ2-1; 9 positions match TRBD1. This CDR3 comprises 14 residues. Germline CDR1 and CDR2: SGDLS and YYNGEE. J lost 6 bases, V lost 4 bases, and 5 bases had no gene match.

This chain links TRBV13 with TRBJ2-7, with 7 positions matching TRBD1. V dropped 5 bases and J dropped 5; count of bases not matched to a gene: 9. Germline V gene lookup returns CDR1 PRHDT and CDR2 FYEKMQ (reference sequence). This CDR3 is built from 14 residues. The chain's CDR3 is CASSRDRVVDEQYF. The CDR3 DNA sequence: TGTGCCAGCAGCCGCGACAGGGTTGTTGACGAGCAGTACTTC.

The rearrangement uses TRBV7-2 and TRBJ2-5, with unresolved D. The CDR3 is 14 amino acids. CDR1 is SGHTA and CDR2 is FQGNSA in the germline V gene. Trimming removed 1 base from V and 7 bases from J, with 13 bases in between. CDR3 residues: CASSLDIAVGTQYF. The CDR3, as DNA: TGTGCCAGCAGCTTAGATATCGCGGTTGGGACCCAGTACTTC.

This clone was detected only once. The rearrangement links TRBV9 to TRBJ2-3; no clear D. This CDR3 has 14 residues. Trimming removed 2 bases from V and 2 bases from J, with 9 bases in between. Germline V gene lookup returns CDR1 SGDLS and CDR2 YYNGEE. The CDR3 sequence is CASSVATLTDTQYF. The CDR3 DNA is TGTGCCAGCAGCGTTGCTACCCTCACAGATACGCAGTATTTT.

J is TRBJ1-6 and V is TRBV18, with D possibly being TRBD1 (6 bases). Germline-derived CDR1 and CDR2 are KGHSH and LQKENI. The V and J ends lost 6 bases and 7 bases respectively, with 16 bases between them. The CDR3 runs to 15 residues. The CDR3 region is CASSQRGQMNSPLHF. The CDR3 bases are TGTGCCAGCTCCCAACGCGGACAGATGAATTCACCCCTCCACTTT.

The chain combines TRBV5-1 with TRBJ2-1; 15 nucleotides agree with TRBD2. CDR3 size: 15 residues. Per the germline V gene, CDR1 is SGHRS and CDR2 is YFSETQ. V shed 3 bases, J shed 6 bases, and the junction held 1 base outside the gene matches. CDR3 protein: CASSWTSGGANEQFF. CDR3 DNA sequence: TGCGCCAGCAGCTGGACTAGCGGGGGGGCCAATGAGCAGTTCTTC.

This chain connects TRBV2 to TRBJ2-3, with 9 bases aligning to TRBD1. There are 17 residues in the CDR3. The germline V gene encodes CDR1 SNHLY and CDR2 FYNNEI. V gave up 6 bases and J gave up 3 bases; unmatched junction bases: 13. The CDR3 spells CASRTWGQGRQTDTQYF. For the CDR3, the DNA is TGTGCCAGCAGAACCTGGGGACAGGGTAGGCAAACAGATACGCAGTATTTT.

The chain employs TRBV2 and TRBJ2-5; D is ambiguous. CDR1 and CDR2 from the germline V gene are SNHLY and FYNNEI. V was shortened by 2 bases and J by 7 bases, with 8 bases between the two germline ends. The CDR3 is 12 amino acids. As DNA, the CDR3 is TGTGCCAGCAGTGAACTTACGAGGACCCAGTACTTC. Translated, it gives CASSELTRTQYF.

The rearrangement joins TRBV7-2 to TRBJ1-2, with no clear D. Trimming took off 8 bases at V and 5 bases at J, with 9 bases between the two ends. CDR3 size: 11 residues. Germline values: CDR1 SGHTA, CDR2 FQGNSA. This chain's CDR3 is CASSNGYGYTF. The CDR3 DNA is TGTGCCAGCTCAAACGGTTATGGCTACACCTTC.

The V gene is TRBV5-1, the J gene TRBJ2-2; the match to TRBD2 covers 7 bases. This CDR3 region has 15 residues. Germline-derived CDR1 and CDR2 are SGHRS and YFSETQ. V shed 4 bases and J 9 bases; nucleotides not matched to a gene: 12. CDR3 sequence reads: CASSPTGGAIRELFF. The CDR3 DNA reads as TGCGCCAGCAGCCCGACGGGGGGAGCGATCAGGGAGCTGTTTTTT.

The chain has TRBV10-1 and TRBJ2-4; 11 bases line up with TRBD2. Germline V gene lookup returns CDR1 WNHNN and CDR2 SYGVQD (reference sequence). Losses at the gene ends were 4 bases for V and 1 base for J; bases not matched to a gene: 18. CDR3 size: 21 residues. CDR3 sequence: CASSGKGKGLAEEGAKNIQYF. The CDR3 DNA is TGCGCCAGCAGTGGGAAAGGAAAGGGACTAGCGGAGGAGGGGGCCAAAAACATTCAGTACTTC.

This clone was recorded only once. The V gene is TRBV9, the J gene TRBJ2-1, with TRBD2 matching over 10 bases. This CDR3 is 15 amino acids long. Germline V gene sequence: CDR1 SGDLS, CDR2 YYNGEE. The J segment lost 0 bases and the V segment lost 3 bases, leaving 0 bases of the junction unmatched. The CDR3 DNA follows: TGTGCCAGCAGCGCTAGCGGGGGCTCCTACAATGAGCAGTTCTTC. Encoded protein: CASSASGGSYNEQFF.

The rearrangement links TRBV30 to TRBJ2-1; D remains ambiguous. This CDR3 has 12 residues. The V gene's germline CDR1 is GTSNPN and CDR2 SVGIG (reference sequence). V was trimmed by 0 bases and J by 7 bases, leaving 7 bases between them. CDR3 sequence reads: CAWSVVRNEQFF. The DNA of the CDR3 is TGTGCCTGGAGTGTGGTTAGAAATGAGCAGTTCTTC.

The chain combines TRBV7-7 with TRBJ2-5; D gene uncertain. V shed 3 bases and J shed 1 base, with 9 bases lying between them. Per the germline V gene, CDR1 is SSHAT and CDR2 is FNYEAQ (reference sequence). The CDR3 loop spans 14 amino acids. The CDR3 sequence: CASSFLDGQETQYF. CDR3 DNA sequence: TGTGCCAGCAGCTTCCTAGATGGCCAAGAGACCCAGTACTTC.

The rearrangement joins TRBV5-1 to TRBJ1-2, with D perhaps TRBD1 (5 bases). Trimming stripped 5 bases from V and 6 bases from J, with 17 bases between. The CDR3 covers 14 residues. Looked up from germline, CDR1 is SGHRS and CDR2 is YFSETQ. The CDR3 region is CASSRGTSGDGYTF. The CDR3 nucleotides read TGCGCCAGCAGTCGCGGGACCTCGGGTGATGGCTACACCTTC.

V is TRBV4-2 and J is TRBJ1-2, with D unresolved. The CDR3 has 11 residues. Trimming cost V 8 bases and J 8 bases, with 12 bases left between them. Germline loops: CDR1 LGHNA, CDR2 YNFKEQ. CDR3 sequence: CASEGLEGYTF. In DNA, the CDR3 is TGTGCCAGCGAGGGATTGGAGGGCTACACCTTC.

This clone was seen only once. The V call is TRBV2, the J call TRBJ1-6; possibly TRBD1 for D (6 bases). The CDR3 sequence is 14 residues long. From germline, CDR1 is SNHLY and CDR2 FYNNEI. Trimming left V 8 bases short and J 10 bases short, with 18 bases between. The CDR3 loop reads CASGLTGRNSPLHF. DNA for the CDR3: TGTGCCAGCGGTCTAACAGGGAGAAACTCACCCCTCCACTTT.

The rearrangement links TRBV5-1 to TRBJ2-7; D is possibly TRBD2 (6 bases). The CDR3 has 13 residues. Trimming cost V 3 bases and J 2 bases, with 9 bases left between them. The germline gives CDR1 SGHRS, CDR2 YFSETQ. The CDR3: CASSWTGAYEQYF. In DNA form, the CDR3 reads TGCGCCAGCAGCTGGACGGGGGCCTACGAGCAGTACTTC.